These 2 T cell receptor beta chains were sequenced from one sample in a study of blood T cells in healthy people across ages. A second roughly 6 to 12 cycle PCR used barcoded and J-beta primers. MiXCR was run by TCRdb on the 5' RACE reads, yielding one entry per CDR3 protein. The repertoire holds some 880,000 distinct CDR3 sequences, 30% to 45% seen once, with 10% to 15% in the top ten. Sequenced input: blood. These receptors came from a man younger than 35 in good health.

Regarding this clonotype: A much more abundant neighbour one base away suggests this may be a read error. V gene TRBV20-1 combines with J gene TRBJ2-1; the match to TRBD2 covers 10 bases. The J call could be wrong; TRBJ2-7 is a better fit for the DNA end. The CDR3 runs 16 residues. The germline V gene encodes CDR1 DFQATT and CDR2 SNEGSKA (reference sequence). CDR3 sequence (DNA): TGCAGTGCTAGGGCTAGCGGGGGCCCCTCCTACAATGAGCAGTACTTC. As protein: CSARASGGPSYNEQYF.

This chain links TRBV13 with TRBJ2-5; 11 positions agree with TRBD1. CDR1 is PRHDT and CDR2 is FYEKMQ in the germline V gene (reference sequence). The CDR3 is made up of 17 amino acids. The V segment lost 7 bases and the J segment 11 bases; nucleotides outside the gene matches: 21. The CDR3 loop is CASTGIGQGAIRNEQYF. In DNA, the CDR3 is TGTGCCAGCACCGGAATCGGACAGGGGGCAATTAGGAATGAGCAGTACTTC.